Below, 23 T cell receptor beta chains from the same sample are listed, as sequenced in a study of glioma-infiltrating T cells after dendritic cell vaccination. Time point of the sample: after dendritic cell vaccination, including at tumor progression/relapse. Libraries were prepared by immunoSEQ multiplex PCR; TCRdb keeps only in-frame clonotypes and omits some of them. The sample holds roughly 60,000 clones, around 83% seen once. The material sequenced was blood, taken after dendritic cell vaccination. These receptors came from a human donor with glioblastoma.

This clone came up a few times. V usage is TRBV19 and J usage is TRBJ1-1; TRBD1 agrees at 10 bases. CDR1 is LNHDA, CDR2 SQIVND, per germline (reference sequence). The CDR3 spans 13 residues. V dropped 4 bases and J dropped 10; count of bases not matched to a gene: 6. The CDR3 loop is CASSKDRGRGAFF. The CDR3 DNA sequence: TGTGCCAGTAGTAAGGACAGGGGGAGGGGAGCTTTCTTT.

The chain carries TRBV25-1 and TRBJ1-4; D remains ambiguous. V dropped 6 bases and J dropped 6 bases, with 20 bases sitting between them. This CDR3 is built from 16 residues. Germline V lookup: CDR1 MGHDK, CDR2 SYGVNS. The DNA for the CDR3 is TGTGCCAGCAGCAAGAGAGGGTCAGGCCTGGATGAAAAACTGTTTTTT. The encoded protein is CASSKRGSGLDEKLFF.

The gene calls are TRBV2 and TRBJ1-2, with D possibly matching TRBD1 (5 bases). V lost 4 bases to trimming and J lost 3 bases, with 15 bases between them. The CDR3 has 15 residues. CDR1 is SNHLY and CDR2 is FYNNEI in the germline V gene. The CDR3 loop reads CASSATTVQDYGYTF. The CDR3 coding sequence is TGTGCCAGCAGTGCAACTACGGTACAGGACTATGGCTACACCTTC. The variable domain in full, with the rest retrieved from reference TRBV2 and TRBJ1-2, is EPEVTQTPSHQVTQMGQEVILRCVPISNHLYFYWYRQILGQKVEFLVSFYNNEISEKSEIFDDQFSVERPDGSNFTLKIRSTKLEDSAMYFCASSATTVQDYGYTFGSGTRLTVV.

This chain links TRBV6-6 with TRBJ2-7; D remains ambiguous. The CDR3 sequence is 15 residues long. Trimming shortened V by 5 bases and J by 3 bases, and 17 bases separated the two germline ends. Germline V CDR1 and CDR2: MNHNY, SVGAGI (reference sequence). The CDR3 DNA is TGTGCCAGCAGTGGAAACGGTGACAAATACTACGAGCAGTACTTC. Translated: CASSGNGDKYYEQYF.

The rearrangement links TRBV28 to TRBJ2-7; D is perhaps TRBD2 (5 bases). Germline CDR1 MDHEN, CDR2 SYDVKM. V was trimmed by 4 bases and J by 2 bases, leaving 15 bases between them. There are 15 residues in the CDR3. CDR3 bases: TGTGCCAGCAGTTCGGCCGGGATCCTCCCCTACGAGCAGTACTTC. This encodes CASSSAGILPYEQYF.

This clone appeared a few times. V is TRBV5-6 and J is TRBJ1-4, with TRBD1 matching 7 bases. CDR1 is SGHDT, CDR2 YYEEEE, per germline. The CDR3 is 15 amino acids. V trimming: 4 bases; J trimming: 1 base; junction bases outside the gene matches: 4. As DNA, the CDR3 is TGTGCCAGCAGCCACAACAGGGGAACTAATGAAAAACTGTTTTTT. Protein product: CASSHNRGTNEKLFF.

This chain connects TRBV4-1 to TRBJ1-5, with TRBD1 as a possible D gene (6 bases). Germline values: CDR1 MGHRA, CDR2 YSYEKL. V dropped 1 base and J dropped 4 bases, with 14 bases sitting between them. The CDR3 is 16 amino acids. Here the CDR3 reads CASSQVPMRGNQPQHF. The CDR3 DNA is TGCGCCAGCAGCCAAGTCCCGATGAGGGGGAATCAGCCCCAGCATTTT.

V is TRBV5-1 and J is TRBJ2-1; 12 bases map to TRBD2. V lost 4 bases and J lost 5; bases outside the gene matches: 4. This CDR3 has 15 residues. Germline-derived CDR1 and CDR2 are SGHRS and YFSETQ. The CDR3 spells CASSASGGADNEQFF. The CDR3, as DNA: TGCGCCAGCAGCGCTAGCGGGGGGGCCGACAATGAGCAGTTCTTC.

The J gene is TRBJ1-1, the V gene TRBV6-5, with TRBD1 as a possible D gene (6 bases). Trimming stripped 5 bases from V and 0 bases from J, with 13 bases between. Germline V gene data show CDR1 as MNHEY and CDR2 as SVGAGI. This CDR3 has 15 amino acids. CDR3 sequence (DNA): TGTGCCAGCAGTGGTTCAGGGGATATGAACACTGAAGCTTTCTTT. This gives the protein CASSGSGDMNTEAFF.

The chain couples TRBV7-8 to TRBJ2-2, with D hard to call. Trimming stripped 0 bases from V and 5 bases from J, with 13 bases between. The CDR3 is 16 amino acids. Germline lookup yields CDR1 SGHVS and CDR2 FQNEAQ. Here the CDR3 DNA reads TGTGCCAGCAGCTTAGCGAGGTTTTGGAAGACCGGGGAGCTGTTTTTT. Its protein is CASSLARFWKTGELFF. The whole variable domain, remainder taken from reference TRBV7-8 and TRBJ2-2, is GAGVSQSPRYKVAKRGQDVALRCDPISGHVSLFWYQQALGQGPEFLTYFQNEAQLDKSGLPSDRFFAERPEGSVSTLKIQRTQQEDSAVYLCASSLARFWKTGELFFGEGSRLTVL.

This clone turned up a few times. V is TRBV6-5 and J is TRBJ1-2; D may be TRBD1 (6 bases). V gave up 2 bases and J gave up 6 bases, with 13 bases separating them. Germline values: CDR1 MNHEY, CDR2 SVGAGI. The CDR3 is made up of 14 amino acids. The CDR3 sequence: CASSYGAGANGYTF. CDR3 bases: TGTGCCAGCAGTTACGGGGCGGGGGCAAATGGCTACACCTTC.

The rearrangement uses TRBV5-1 and TRBJ1-2, with D perhaps TRBD1 (5 bases). The CDR3 contains 13 residues. V lost 5 bases, J lost 0 bases, and 8 bases lay in between. The germline CDR1 and CDR2 sequences are SGHRS and YFSETQ. The CDR3 DNA reads TGCGCCAGCAGTGACAGCCCTAACTATGGCTACACCTTC. It translates to CASSDSPNYGYTF.

This sequence joins TRBV5-1 and TRBJ2-3; the D is unclear. Germline lookup yields CDR1 SGHRS and CDR2 YFSETQ. With 0 bases removed from V and 7 bases from J, the gap between germline ends came to 9 bases. The CDR3 runs to 13 residues. The CDR3 spells CASSLVRAHTQYF. The CDR3 coding sequence is TGCGCCAGCAGCTTGGTTCGAGCCCATACGCAGTATTTT.

This clone has just a few counts. The gene calls are TRBV5-1 and TRBJ2-5; 7 nucleotides match TRBD2. In germline, CDR1 is SGHRS, CDR2 YFSETQ. J lost 1 base, V lost 2 bases, and 2 bases had no gene match. There are 14 residues in the CDR3. The CDR3 sequence: CASSFPSGQETQYF. The CDR3 DNA follows: TGCGCCAGCAGCTTCCCTAGCGGCCAAGAGACCCAGTACTTC.

The chain is built from TRBV5-1 and TRBJ2-3, with TRBD2 as a possible D gene (6 bases). The V gene's germline CDR1 is SGHRS and CDR2 YFSETQ. The V end lost 4 bases, the J end lost 1 base, and 13 bases lay between the germline ends. The CDR3 extends over 15 amino acids. The CDR3 coding sequence is TGCGCCAGCAGCCCCTTATCGGGGGGCACAGATACGCAGTATTTT. Translating it yields CASSPLSGGTDTQYF.

J is TRBJ1-1 and V is TRBV10-1, with D perhaps matching TRBD1 (5 bases). Trimming shortened V by 3 bases and J by 6 bases, and 11 bases separated the two germline ends. Germline V gene sequence: CDR1 WNHNN, CDR2 SYGVQD (reference sequence). The CDR3 runs to 13 residues. The CDR3 nucleotides are TGCGCCAGCAGTGAATCAGGGACTCCTGAAGCTTTCTTT. This gives the protein CASSESGTPEAFF.

V gene TRBV7-6 combines with J gene TRBJ1-1; 10 positions agree with TRBD1. Germline CDR1 reads SGHVS; CDR2 reads FNYEAQ. This CDR3 is built from 15 residues. Trimming removed 1 base from V and 1 base from J; junction bases left unmatched: 0. The CDR3 coding sequence is TGTGCCAGCAGCTTAGGGACAGGGGGGAACACTGAAGCTTTCTTT. Translated, it gives CASSLGTGGNTEAFF. The variable domain in full, with the rest retrieved from reference TRBV7-6 and TRBJ1-1, is GAGVSQSPRYKVTKRGQDVALRCDPISGHVSLYWYRQALGQGPEFLTYFNYEAQQDKSGLPNDRFSAERPEGSISTLTIQRTEQRDSAMYRCASSLGTGGNTEAFFGQGTRLTVV.

This chain links TRBV4-1 with TRBJ2-3; TRBD2 matches at 13 bases. CDR3 length: 18 amino acids. J lost 3 bases, V lost 1 base, and 7 bases had no gene match. CDR1 is MGHRA and CDR2 is YSYEKL in the germline V gene. The CDR3 nucleotides read TGCGCCAGCAGCCAAGGCCGACTAGCGGGGGGAAAGACAGATACGCAGTATTTT. It codes for CASSQGRLAGGKTDTQYF.

CDR3 in amino acids: CASSWDRPNYGYTF. The CDR3 DNA follows: TGTGCCAGTAGTTGGGACAGACCGAACTATGGCTACACCTTC. The chain joins TRBV19 to TRBJ1-2; 7 bases are a match to TRBD1. The trim removed 5 bases at V and 2 bases at J, leaving 5 bases unmatched. CDR1 is LNHDA and CDR2 is SQIVND in the germline V gene (reference sequence). The CDR3 runs 14 residues.

The V gene is TRBV7-8, the J gene TRBJ1-5, with D perhaps TRBD1 (5 bases). The V end lost 0 bases, the J end lost 7 bases, and 16 bases lay between the germline ends. The germline V gene encodes CDR1 SGHVS and CDR2 FQNEAQ. This CDR3 region has 16 residues. CDR3 coding DNA: TGTGCCAGCAGCTTAGCGGGCAGGTCGGACACGCAGCCCCAGCATTTT. It encodes CASSLAGRSDTQPQHF.

This chain connects TRBV5-1 to TRBJ2-1, with 13 nucleotides matching TRBD2. The V gene end was trimmed by 4 bases and the J gene end by 8 bases; junction bases not matched to a gene: 3. CDR3 length: 14 residues. Per germline, CDR1 SGHRS and CDR2 YFSETQ. The DNA for the CDR3 is TGCGCCAGCAGCCTCGGACTAGCGGGGGATGAGCAGTTCTTC. It encodes CASSLGLAGDEQFF.

CDR3 nucleotide sequence: TGTGCCAGCACCCCCCCAGGGGTAAGAGGCTACACCTTC. Amino acids: CASTPPGVRGYTF. The chain is built from TRBV7-9 and TRBJ1-2; TRBD1 is a possible D gene (6 bases). V dropped 7 bases and J dropped 8 bases, with 17 bases sitting between them. From germline, CDR1 is SEHNR and CDR2 FQNEAQ (reference sequence). The CDR3 runs to 13 residues.

V is TRBV10-3 and J is TRBJ1-1, with D tentatively TRBD1 (6 bases). CDR1 ENHRY and CDR2 SYGVKD come from the germline V gene. V was trimmed by 6 bases and J by 0 bases, leaving 20 bases between them. This CDR3 spans 17 amino acids. This CDR3 is CAIRTRGVGGLNTEAFF. DNA for the CDR3: TGTGCCATCAGAACCAGGGGAGTCGGAGGACTGAACACTGAAGCTTTCTTT.